This record looks at one TCR beta chain sequence and its context. This sample was taken from a study of blood T cell repertoires in COVID-19. Clones were sequenced by immunoSEQ multiplex PCR, and TCRdb holds only the in-frame ones, with some missing. The sample yields under 140,000 clones, approximately 67% seen once. V was trimmed by 2 bases and J by 2 bases, leaving 6 bases between them. Germline CDR1 reads SGHTA; CDR2 reads FQGNSA. The CDR3 is 14 residues long. Material for sequencing was peripheral blood. This sequence joins TRBV7-2 and TRBJ2-2; D is undetermined. This TCR derives from a woman in her sixties with acute or convalescent COVID-19. The CDR3 coding sequence is TGTGCCAGCAGCTTACTCTTTAACACCGGGGAGCTGTTTTTT. Translated: CASSLLFNTGELFF.